This TCR beta chain is drawn from a study of cytomegalovirus exposure and HLA in healthy donors. This clone was counted only a few times. Trimming shortened V by 3 bases and J by 7 bases, and 15 bases separated the two germline ends. This CDR3 is 14 amino acids long. Germline assignment: CDR1 MNHEY and CDR2 SMNVEV (reference sequence). Researchers ran the PCR with 60 Vbeta and 13 Jbeta primers. The data were produced by immunoSEQ multiplex PCR, yet TCRdb's version contains in-frame clones alone and is incomplete. Of 130,000 or so clones listed, around 84% are singletons. The receptor comes from a woman between 18 and 29 years old in good health and CMV-seropositive. The sequenced sample consisted of PBMCs. The J gene is TRBJ1-2, the V gene TRBV27; D is ambiguous. The chain's CDR3 is CASSLIGSVGGYTF. In DNA, the CDR3 is TGTGCCAGCAGTTTGATTGGTAGCGTTGGTGGCTACACCTTC.